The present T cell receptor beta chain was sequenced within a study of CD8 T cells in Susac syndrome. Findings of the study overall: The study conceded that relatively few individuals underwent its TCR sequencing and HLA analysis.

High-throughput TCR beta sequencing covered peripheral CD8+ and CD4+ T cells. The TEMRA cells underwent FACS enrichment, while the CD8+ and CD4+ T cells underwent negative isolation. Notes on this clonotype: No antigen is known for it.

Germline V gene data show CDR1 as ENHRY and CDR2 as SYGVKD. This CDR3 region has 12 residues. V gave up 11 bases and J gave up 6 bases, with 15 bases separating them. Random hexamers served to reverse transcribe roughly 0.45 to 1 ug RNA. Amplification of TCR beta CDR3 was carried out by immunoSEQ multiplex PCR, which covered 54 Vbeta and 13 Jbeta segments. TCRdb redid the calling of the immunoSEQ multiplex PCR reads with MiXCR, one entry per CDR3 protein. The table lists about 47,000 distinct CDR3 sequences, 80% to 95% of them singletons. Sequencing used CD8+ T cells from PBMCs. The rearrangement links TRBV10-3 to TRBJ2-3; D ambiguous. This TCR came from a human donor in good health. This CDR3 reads CAAAGDDDTQYF. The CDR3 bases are TGTGCCGCCGCCGGCGACGACGATACGCAGTATTTT.